Shown below are 10 T cell receptor beta chains from a single sample sequenced in a study of T cell responses to AZD1222 COVID-19 vaccine. Only in-frame clones appear in the TCRdb table, and some are missing; sequencing was by immunoSEQ multiplex PCR. This sample has over 130,000 clones; almost 95% occur once, and the top ten carry about a tenth. The material was peripheral blood, obtained 28 days after the second AZD1222 dose. The receptors were gathered from an adult who received the AZD1222 COVID-19 vaccine.

CDR3 loop: CASSETGQGAFGYTF. DNA for the CDR3: TGCGCCAGCAGCGAGACCGGACAGGGGGCTTTCGGCTACACCTTC. This chain uses TRBV5-1 with TRBJ1-2, with 11 bases identical to TRBD1. The germline gives CDR1 SGHRS, CDR2 YFSETQ. The CDR3 runs 15 residues. V lost 4 bases to trimming and J lost 8 bases; unmatched junction nucleotides: 10. Looking up the rest from reference TRBV5-1 and TRBJ1-2 gives the full variable domain: KAGVTQTPRYLIKTRGQQVTLSCSPISGHRSVSWYQQTPGQGLQFLFEYFSETQRNKGNFPGRFSGRQFSNSRSEMNVSTLELGDSALYLCASSETGQGAFGYTFGSGTRLTVV.

CDR3 amino acids: CASRYYSYEQYF. CDR3 nucleotides: TGTGCCAGCCGCTACTACTCCTACGAGCAGTACTTC. The rearrangement joins TRBV7-9 to TRBJ2-7; D gene unclear. Germline CDR1 is SEHNR and CDR2 is FQNEAQ (reference sequence). Between the trimmed V and J ends, which lost 8 bases and 0 bases, there was a span of 8 bases. The CDR3 contains 12 residues. The complete variable domain, with remaining parts taken from reference TRBV7-9 and TRBJ2-7, reads DTGVSQNPRHKITKRGQNVTFRCDPISEHNRLYWYRQTLGQGPEFLTYFQNEAQLEKSRLLSDRFSAERPKGSFSTLEIQRTEQGDSAMYLCASRYYSYEQYFGPGTRLTVT.

The chain uses TRBV19 and TRBJ1-5, with TRBD1 identical over 9 bases. The CDR3 extends over 15 amino acids. In germline, CDR1 is LNHDA, CDR2 SQIVND (reference sequence). V was clipped by 6 bases and J by 7 bases; unmatched bases: 10. CDR3 DNA sequence: TGTGCCAGTAGGTCCGGGACAGGGATGTTGCAGCCCCAGCATTTT. Residues: CASRSGTGMLQPQHF.

The V call is TRBV9, the J call TRBJ2-1; D might be TRBD2 (6 bases). This CDR3 comprises 16 residues. Between the trimmed V and J ends, which lost 0 bases and 1 base, there was a span of 11 bases. The germline CDR1 and CDR2 sequences are SGDLS and YYNGEE. Written as DNA, the CDR3 is TGTGCCAGCAGCGTAGTGTTGGCGGGGTCCTACAATGAGCAGTTCTTC. It encodes CASSVVLAGSYNEQFF.

The chain carries TRBV19 and TRBJ1-2; 7 positions agree with TRBD1. CDR1 and CDR2 (germline): LNHDA, SQIVND (reference sequence). Losses at the gene ends were 5 bases for V and 6 bases for J; bases not matched to a gene: 9. CDR3 length equals 14 residues. CDR3 amino acids: CASSLRQGGNGYTF. The CDR3 DNA sequence: TGTGCCAGTAGTCTAAGACAGGGAGGAAATGGCTACACCTTC.

V and J are TRBV6-4 and TRBJ2-1, with D possibly matching TRBD1 (7 bases). Looked up from germline, CDR1 is MRHNA and CDR2 is SNTAGT. This CDR3 is built from 17 residues. V gave up 0 bases and J gave up 0 bases, with 12 bases separating them. The CDR3 protein is CASSDSRGESSYNEQFF. The CDR3 coding sequence is TGTGCCAGCAGTGACTCCAGGGGGGAAAGCTCCTACAATGAGCAGTTCTTC.

The rearrangement uses TRBV25-1 and TRBJ1-1; TRBD1 is a possible D gene (5 bases). Per the germline V gene, CDR1 is MGHDK and CDR2 is SYGVNS. Trimming stripped 7 bases from V and 4 bases from J, with 13 bases between. The CDR3 runs to 13 residues. The CDR3, as DNA: TGTGCCAGCAAAGACATGCAGGGCACTGAAGCTTTCTTT. Protein: CASKDMQGTEAFF.

The genes are TRBV5-4 and TRBJ1-2, with D possibly TRBD1 on 5 matching bases. CDR3 size: 14 residues. Germline CDR1 and CDR2: SGHNT and YYREEE (reference sequence). The V gene lost 2 bases and the J gene lost 3 bases, with 11 bases spanning the gap. The CDR3 here is CASSFNDRDYGYTF. The DNA of the CDR3 is TGTGCCAGCAGCTTCAATGACAGAGACTATGGCTACACCTTC.

The V and J genes are TRBV5-6 and TRBJ2-5; TRBD2 agrees at 11 bases. Unmatched junction bases numbered 10, after V lost 4 bases and J lost 5 bases. Germline CDR1 is SGHDT and CDR2 is YYEEEE. The CDR3 consists of 16 residues. The CDR3 sequence is CASSRHLAGGVETQYF. In nucleotides, the CDR3 is TGTGCCAGCAGCCGACATCTAGCGGGGGGCGTTGAGACCCAGTACTTC.

The table lists this clone with a few counts. The gene calls are TRBV18 and TRBJ1-2, with a possible D match to TRBD1 (6 bases). The V gene's germline CDR1 is KGHSH and CDR2 LQKENI. V was trimmed by 3 bases and J by 9 bases, leaving 14 bases between them. This CDR3 comprises 13 residues. CDR3 in DNA: TGTGCCAGCTCACCCCGAGGGGGATCGAGCTACACCTTC. Protein: CASSPRGGSSYTF.